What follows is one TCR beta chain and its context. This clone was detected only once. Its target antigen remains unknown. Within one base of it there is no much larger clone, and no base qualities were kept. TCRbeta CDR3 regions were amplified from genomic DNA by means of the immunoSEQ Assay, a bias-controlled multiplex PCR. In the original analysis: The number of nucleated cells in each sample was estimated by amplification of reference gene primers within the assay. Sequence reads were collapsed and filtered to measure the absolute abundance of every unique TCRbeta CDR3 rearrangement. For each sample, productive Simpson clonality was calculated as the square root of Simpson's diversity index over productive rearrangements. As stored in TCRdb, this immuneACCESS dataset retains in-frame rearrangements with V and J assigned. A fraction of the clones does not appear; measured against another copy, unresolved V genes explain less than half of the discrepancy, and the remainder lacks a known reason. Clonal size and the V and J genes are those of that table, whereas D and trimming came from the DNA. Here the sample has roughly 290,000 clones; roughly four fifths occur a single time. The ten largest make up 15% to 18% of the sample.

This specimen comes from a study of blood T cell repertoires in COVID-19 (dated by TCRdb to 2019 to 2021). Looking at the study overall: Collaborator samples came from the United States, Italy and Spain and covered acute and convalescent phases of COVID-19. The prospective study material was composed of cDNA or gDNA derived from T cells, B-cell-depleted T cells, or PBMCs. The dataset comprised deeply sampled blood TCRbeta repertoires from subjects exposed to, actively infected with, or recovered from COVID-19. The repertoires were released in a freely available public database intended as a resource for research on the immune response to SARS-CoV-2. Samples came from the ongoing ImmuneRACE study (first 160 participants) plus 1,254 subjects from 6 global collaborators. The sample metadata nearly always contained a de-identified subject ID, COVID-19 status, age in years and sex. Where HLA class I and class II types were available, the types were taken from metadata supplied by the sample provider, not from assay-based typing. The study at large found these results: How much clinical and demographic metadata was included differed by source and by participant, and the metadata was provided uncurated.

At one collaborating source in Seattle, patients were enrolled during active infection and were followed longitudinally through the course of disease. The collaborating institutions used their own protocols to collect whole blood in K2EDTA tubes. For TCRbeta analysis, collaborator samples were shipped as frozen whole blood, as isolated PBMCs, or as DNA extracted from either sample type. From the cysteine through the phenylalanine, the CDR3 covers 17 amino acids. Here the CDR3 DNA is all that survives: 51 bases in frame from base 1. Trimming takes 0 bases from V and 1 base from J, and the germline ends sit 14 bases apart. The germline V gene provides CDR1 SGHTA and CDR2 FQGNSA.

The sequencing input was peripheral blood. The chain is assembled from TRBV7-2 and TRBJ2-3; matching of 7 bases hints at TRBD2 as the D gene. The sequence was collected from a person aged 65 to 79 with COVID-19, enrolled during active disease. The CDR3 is CASSLAGGRLGTDTQYF. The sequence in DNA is TGTGCCAGCAGCTTAGCGGGGGGGCGATTAGGCACAGATACGCAGTATTTT.